Below are 13 T cell receptor beta chains sequenced from a single sample in a study of CD8 T cells in Susac syndrome. The authors reverse transcribed roughly 0.5 to 1 ug RNA with random hexamers. TCRdb itself ran the immunoSEQ multiplex PCR reads through MiXCR, one entry per CDR3 protein. The sample lists about 130,000 distinct CDR3 sequences, about 90% occurring once. Sequenced sample: CD8+ T cells from PBMCs. The receptor source for this set is a human donor with multiple sclerosis.

This sequence joins TRBV19 and TRBJ2-2, with D uncertain. The CDR3 is made up of 13 amino acids. V was cut by 9 bases and J by 6 bases, with 14 bases left in between. Germline V lookup: CDR1 LNHDA, CDR2 SQIVND (reference sequence). The CDR3 here is CASRNRGPGELFF. For the CDR3, the DNA is TGTGCCAGCAGGAACCGCGGCCCCGGGGAGCTGTTTTTT.

This rearrangement joins TRBV5-4 to TRBJ2-5; D is ambiguous. Germline CDR1 and CDR2: SGHNT and YYREEE (reference sequence). The CDR3 length is 13 residues. Trimming shortened V by 5 bases and J by 1 base, and 9 bases separated the two germline ends. The CDR3 loop is CASRPGLQETQYF. CDR3 nucleotide sequence: TGTGCCAGCAGACCCGGCCTCCAAGAGACCCAGTACTTC. The full variable domain, completed using reference TRBV5-4 and TRBJ2-5, is ETGVTQSPTHLIKTRGQQVTLRCSSQSGHNTVSWYQQALGQGPQFIFQYYREEENGRGNFPPRFSGLQFPNYSSELNVNALELDDSALYLCASRPGLQETQYFGPGTRLLVL.

V and J are TRBV30 and TRBJ2-1; D is perhaps TRBD1 or TRBD2 (5 bases each). The CDR3 spans 16 residues. From germline, CDR1 is GTSNPN and CDR2 SVGIG (reference sequence). Trimming cost V 0 bases and J 8 bases, with 20 bases left between them. The DNA for the CDR3 is TGTGCCTGGAGTGTACGGGCCCCCCCGGGACGGCATGAGCAGTTCTTC. Protein product: CAWSVRAPPGRHEQFF.

This clonotype appeared a single time. This chain uses TRBV21-1 with TRBJ1-5; TRBD1, the D gene given by the table, was not confirmed from the DNA. TRBV21-1 is a pseudogene segment. The CDR3 is made up of 11 amino acids. The DNA of the CDR3 is TGTGCCAGAAGAGCAGGGAAGGCCCAGCATTTT. It encodes CARRAGKAQHF.

The chain uses TRBV27 and TRBJ2-1; 8 positions match TRBD1. Losses at the gene ends were 2 bases for V and 8 bases for J; bases not matched to a gene: 5. Germline V gene data show CDR1 as MNHEY and CDR2 as SMNVEV (reference sequence). This CDR3 is 14 amino acids long. CDR3: CASSLMTGVDEQFF. In nucleotides, the CDR3 is TGTGCCAGCAGTTTAATGACAGGGGTAGATGAGCAGTTCTTC.

The chain joins TRBV29-1 to TRBJ1-2; possibly TRBD1 for D (5 bases). Between the trimmed V and J ends, which lost 7 bases and 4 bases, there was a span of 10 bases. The germline CDR1 and CDR2 sequences are SQVTM and ANQGSEA. This CDR3 is built from 11 residues. Here the CDR3 DNA reads TGCAGCGCCAGGGACTTCTATGGCTACACCTTC. It encodes CSARDFYGYTF.

The chain couples TRBV7-9 to TRBJ2-7, with 7 bases matching TRBD1. V lost 5 bases and J lost 3; bases outside the gene matches: 7. This CDR3 comprises 14 residues. Per the germline V gene, CDR1 is SEHNR and CDR2 is FQNEAQ (reference sequence). The chain's CDR3 is CASSPPAGGYEQYF. The CDR3 DNA reads as TGTGCCAGCAGCCCCCCGGCAGGGGGCTACGAGCAGTACTTC. Supplemented by reference TRBV7-9 and TRBJ2-7, the full variable domain reads DTGVSQNPRHKITKRGQNVTFRCDPISEHNRLYWYRQTLGQGPEFLTYFQNEAQLEKSRLLSDRFSAERPKGSFSTLEIQRTEQGDSAMYLCASSPPAGGYEQYFGPGTRLTVT.

This clonotype showed up just a few times. V and J are TRBV4-2 and TRBJ2-1; the D is unclear. Germline V gene data show CDR1 as LGHNA and CDR2 as YNFKEQ. There are 12 residues in the CDR3. Deletions cut 1 base from V and 7 bases from J, with 5 bases between. DNA for the CDR3: TGTGCCAGCAGCCAAGGTCGGAATGAGCAGTTCTTC. Its protein product is CASSQGRNEQFF.

This clonotype was seen a single time. V and J are TRBV9 and TRBJ2-1; D is possibly TRBD2 (6 bases). The CDR3 extends over 16 amino acids. CDR1 and CDR2 (germline): SGDLS, YYNGEE. V was pared by 0 bases and J by 0 bases, with 10 bases between. In nucleotides, the CDR3 is TGTGCCAGCAGCGTAGAGGAGGGCACCTCCTACAATGAGCAGTTCTTC. It is translated as CASSVEEGTSYNEQFF.

The V and J genes are TRBV30 and TRBJ2-1; D is uncertain. Trimming removed 2 bases at V and 0 bases at J, with 5 bases between. Per germline, CDR1 GTSNPN and CDR2 SVGIG (reference sequence). The CDR3 is 13 amino acids. The CDR3 here is CAWSYSSYNEQFF. In DNA form, the CDR3 reads TGTGCCTGGAGTTATAGCTCCTACAATGAGCAGTTCTTC.

This chain links TRBV12-5 with TRBJ1-1; TRBD1 matches 7 bases. The CDR3 loop spans 15 amino acids. With V trimmed by 1 base and J by 3 bases, 5 bases remained unmatched. The germline gives CDR1 LGHNT, CDR2 FRNRAP. CDR3 amino acids: CASGLATGQDTEAFF. Here the CDR3 DNA reads TGTGCTAGTGGTTTGGCGACAGGGCAGGACACTGAAGCTTTCTTT.

The chain employs TRBV7-9 and TRBJ1-4; D perhaps matches TRBD1 (5 bases). The V gene lost 5 bases and the J gene lost 4 bases, with 11 bases spanning the gap. The germline V gene encodes CDR1 SEHNR and CDR2 FQNEAQ (reference sequence). The CDR3 covers 14 residues. As DNA, the CDR3 is TGTGCCAGCAGCCCCCGACAGCTTAATGAAAAACTGTTTTTT. It is translated as CASSPRQLNEKLFF.

The chain has TRBV20-1 and TRBJ2-7; TRBD2 matches 11 bases. Trimming cost V 6 bases and J 0 bases; bases outside gene matches: 13. The CDR3 spans 17 residues. Germline CDR1 DFQATT, CDR2 SNEGSKA (reference sequence). CDR3 DNA: TGCAGTGCCAGGGGACTAGCGGTTGGCTACAGCTCCTACGAGCAGTACTTC. It yields the protein CSARGLAVGYSSYEQYF.